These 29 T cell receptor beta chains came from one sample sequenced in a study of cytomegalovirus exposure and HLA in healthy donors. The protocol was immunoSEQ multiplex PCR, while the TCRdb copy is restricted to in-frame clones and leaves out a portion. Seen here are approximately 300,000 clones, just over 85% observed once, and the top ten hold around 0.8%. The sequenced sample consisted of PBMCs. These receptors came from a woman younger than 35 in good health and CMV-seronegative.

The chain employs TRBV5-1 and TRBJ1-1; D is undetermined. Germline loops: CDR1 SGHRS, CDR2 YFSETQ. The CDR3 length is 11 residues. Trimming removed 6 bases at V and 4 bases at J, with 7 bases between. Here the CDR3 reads CASMSGTEAFF. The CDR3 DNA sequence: TGCGCCAGCATGTCCGGCACTGAAGCTTTCTTT. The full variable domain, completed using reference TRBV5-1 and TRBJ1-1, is KAGVTQTPRYLIKTRGQQVTLSCSPISGHRSVSWYQQTPGQGLQFLFEYFSETQRNKGNFPGRFSGRQFSNSRSEMNVSTLELGDSALYLCASMSGTEAFFGQGTRLTVV.

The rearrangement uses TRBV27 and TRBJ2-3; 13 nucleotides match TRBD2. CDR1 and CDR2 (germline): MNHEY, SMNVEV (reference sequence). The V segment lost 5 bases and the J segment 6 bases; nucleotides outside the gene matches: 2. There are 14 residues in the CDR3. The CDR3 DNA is TGTGCCAGCAGTCTGACTAGCGGGAGGGATACGCAGTATTTT. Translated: CASSLTSGRDTQYF.

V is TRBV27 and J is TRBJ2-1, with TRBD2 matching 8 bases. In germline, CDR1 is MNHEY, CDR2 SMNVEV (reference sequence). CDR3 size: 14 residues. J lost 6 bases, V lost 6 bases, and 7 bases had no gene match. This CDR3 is CASRAGGASNEQFF. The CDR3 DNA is TGTGCCAGCAGGGCGGGGGGCGCTTCCAATGAGCAGTTCTTC.

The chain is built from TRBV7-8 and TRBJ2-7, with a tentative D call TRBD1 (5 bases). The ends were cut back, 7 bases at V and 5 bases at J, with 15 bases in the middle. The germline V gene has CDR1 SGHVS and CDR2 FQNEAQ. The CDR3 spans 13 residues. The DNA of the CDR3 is TGTGCCAGCAACCGTATGGAAGGGGACGAGCAGTACTTC. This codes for CASNRMEGDEQYF. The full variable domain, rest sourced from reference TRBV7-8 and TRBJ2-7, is GAGVSQSPRYKVAKRGQDVALRCDPISGHVSLFWYQQALGQGPEFLTYFQNEAQLDKSGLPSDRFFAERPEGSVSTLKIQRTQQEDSAVYLCASNRMEGDEQYFGPGTRLTVT.

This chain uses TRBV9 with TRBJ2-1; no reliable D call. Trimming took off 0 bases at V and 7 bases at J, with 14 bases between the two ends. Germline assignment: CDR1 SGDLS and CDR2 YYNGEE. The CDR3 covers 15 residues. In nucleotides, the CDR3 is TGTGCCAGCAGCGTAGGCGCCTATTCCCCAAATGAGCAGTTCTTC. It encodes CASSVGAYSPNEQFF. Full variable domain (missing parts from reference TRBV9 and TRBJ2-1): DSGVTQTPKHLITATGQRVTLRCSPRSGDLSVYWYQQSLDQGLQFLIQYYNGEERAKGNILERFSAQQFPDLHSELNLSSLELGDSALYFCASSVGAYSPNEQFFGPGTRLTVL.

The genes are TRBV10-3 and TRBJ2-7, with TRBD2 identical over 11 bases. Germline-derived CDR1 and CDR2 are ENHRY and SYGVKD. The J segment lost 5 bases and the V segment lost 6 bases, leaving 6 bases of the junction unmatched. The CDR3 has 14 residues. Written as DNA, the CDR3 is TGTGCCATCAGGGGGACTAGCGGTTCCCACGAGCAGTACTTC. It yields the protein CAIRGTSGSHEQYF.

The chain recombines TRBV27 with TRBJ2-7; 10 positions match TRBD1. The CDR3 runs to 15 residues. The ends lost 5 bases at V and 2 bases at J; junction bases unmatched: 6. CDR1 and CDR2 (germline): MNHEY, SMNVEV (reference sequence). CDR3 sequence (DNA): TGTGCCAGCAGTGTATACGGACAGGGGGCCTACGAGCAGTACTTC. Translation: CASSVYGQGAYEQYF.

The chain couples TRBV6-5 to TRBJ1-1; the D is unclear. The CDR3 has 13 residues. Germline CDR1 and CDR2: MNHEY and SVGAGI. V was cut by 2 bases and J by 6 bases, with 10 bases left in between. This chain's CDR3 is CASSYAPGSEAFF. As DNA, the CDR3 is TGTGCCAGCAGTTACGCCCCCGGGTCTGAAGCTTTCTTT.

The CDR3 is CASSQGTSGRAEEQYF. For the CDR3, the DNA is TGCGCCAGCAGCCAAGGAACTAGCGGGAGGGCAGAGGAGCAGTACTTC. The chain links TRBV4-3 to TRBJ2-7; the match to TRBD2 covers 13 bases. CDR1 and CDR2 (germline): LGHNA, YSLEER. CDR3 length equals 16 residues. The V segment lost 1 base and the J segment 7 bases; nucleotides outside the gene matches: 7.

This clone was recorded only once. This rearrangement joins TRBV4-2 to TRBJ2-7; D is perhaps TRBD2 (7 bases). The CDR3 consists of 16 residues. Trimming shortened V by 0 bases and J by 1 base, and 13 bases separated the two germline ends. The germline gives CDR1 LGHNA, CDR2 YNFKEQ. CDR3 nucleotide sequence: TGTGCCAGCAGCCAAGACGGGGGCGGGAGTTCCTACGAGCAGTACTTC. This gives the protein CASSQDGGGSSYEQYF.

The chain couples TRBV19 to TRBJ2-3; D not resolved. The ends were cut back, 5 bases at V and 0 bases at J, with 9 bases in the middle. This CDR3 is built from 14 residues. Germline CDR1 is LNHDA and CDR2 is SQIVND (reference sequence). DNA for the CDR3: TGTGCCAGTAGTTTTATGGGCAGCACAGATACGCAGTATTTT. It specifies CASSFMGSTDTQYF.

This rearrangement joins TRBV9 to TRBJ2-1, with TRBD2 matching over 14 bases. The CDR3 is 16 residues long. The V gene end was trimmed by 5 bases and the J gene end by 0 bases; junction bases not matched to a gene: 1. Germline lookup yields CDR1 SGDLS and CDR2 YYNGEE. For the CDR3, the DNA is TGTGCCAGCAGAGGGACTAGCGGGAGCTCCTACAATGAGCAGTTCTTC. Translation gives CASRGTSGSSYNEQFF.

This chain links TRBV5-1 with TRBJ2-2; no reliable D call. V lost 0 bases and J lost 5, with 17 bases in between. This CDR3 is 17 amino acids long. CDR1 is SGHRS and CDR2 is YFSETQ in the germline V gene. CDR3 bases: TGCGCCAGCAGCTTGGGGGCAGGAAAATTTTTAACCGGGGAGCTGTTTTTT. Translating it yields CASSLGAGKFLTGELFF.

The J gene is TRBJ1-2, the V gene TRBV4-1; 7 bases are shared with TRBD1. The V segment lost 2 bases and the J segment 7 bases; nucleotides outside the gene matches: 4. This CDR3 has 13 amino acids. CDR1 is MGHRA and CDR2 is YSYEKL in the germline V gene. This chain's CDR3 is CASSQSTGFGYTF. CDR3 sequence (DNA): TGCGCCAGCAGCCAATCGACAGGGTTTGGCTACACCTTC.

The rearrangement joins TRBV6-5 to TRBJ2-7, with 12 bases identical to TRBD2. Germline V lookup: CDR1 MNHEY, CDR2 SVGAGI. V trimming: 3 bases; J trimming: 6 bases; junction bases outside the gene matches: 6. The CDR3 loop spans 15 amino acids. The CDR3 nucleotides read TGTGCCAGCAGTTATGAGACTAGCGGGAGAACCGAGCAGTACTTC. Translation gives CASSYETSGRTEQYF.

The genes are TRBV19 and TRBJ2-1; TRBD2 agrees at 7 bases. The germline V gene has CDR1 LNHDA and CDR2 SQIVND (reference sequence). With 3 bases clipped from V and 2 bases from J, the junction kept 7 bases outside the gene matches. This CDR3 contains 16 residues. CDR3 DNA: TGTGCCAGTAGTATTGATAAAGCGGGAACCTACAATGAGCAGTTCTTC. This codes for CASSIDKAGTYNEQFF.

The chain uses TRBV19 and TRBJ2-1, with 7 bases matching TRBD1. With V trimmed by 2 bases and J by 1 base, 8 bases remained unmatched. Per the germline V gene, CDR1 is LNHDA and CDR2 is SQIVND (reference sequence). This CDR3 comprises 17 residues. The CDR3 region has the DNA TGTGCCAGTAGTATAAAGGCTTACAGGGGTTCCTACAATGAGCAGTTCTTC. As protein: CASSIKAYRGSYNEQFF.

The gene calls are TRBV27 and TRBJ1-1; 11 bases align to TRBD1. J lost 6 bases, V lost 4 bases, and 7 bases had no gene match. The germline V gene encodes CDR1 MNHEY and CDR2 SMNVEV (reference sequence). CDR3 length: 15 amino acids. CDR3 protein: CASSSRTGGLAEAFF. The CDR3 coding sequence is TGTGCCAGCAGTTCCCGGACAGGGGGCCTAGCTGAAGCTTTCTTT.

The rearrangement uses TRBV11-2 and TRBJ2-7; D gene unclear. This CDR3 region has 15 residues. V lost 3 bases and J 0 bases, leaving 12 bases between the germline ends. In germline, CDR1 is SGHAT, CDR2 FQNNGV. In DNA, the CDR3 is TGTGCCAGCAGCTTTACAGAATTCGTCTCCTACGAGCAGTACTTC. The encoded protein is CASSFTEFVSYEQYF.

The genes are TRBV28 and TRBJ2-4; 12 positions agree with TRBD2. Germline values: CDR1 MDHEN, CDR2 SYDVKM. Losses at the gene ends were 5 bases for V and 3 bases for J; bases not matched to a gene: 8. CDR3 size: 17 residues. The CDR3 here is CASSDARLAGDKNIQYF. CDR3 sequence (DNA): TGTGCCAGCAGTGACGCTCGACTAGCGGGAGACAAAAACATTCAGTACTTC.

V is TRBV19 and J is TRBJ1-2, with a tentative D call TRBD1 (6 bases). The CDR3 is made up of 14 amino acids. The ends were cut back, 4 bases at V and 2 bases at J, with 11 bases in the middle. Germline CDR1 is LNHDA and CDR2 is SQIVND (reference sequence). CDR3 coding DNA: TGTGCCAGTAGTACCTTCACAGGGAACTATGGCTACACCTTC. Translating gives CASSTFTGNYGYTF. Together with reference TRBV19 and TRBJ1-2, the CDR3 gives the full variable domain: DGGITQSPKYLFRKEGQNVTLSCEQNLNHDAMYWYRQDPGQGLRLIYYSQIVNDFQKGDIAEGYSVSREKKESFPLTVTSAQKNPTAFYLCASSTFTGNYGYTFGSGTRLTVV.

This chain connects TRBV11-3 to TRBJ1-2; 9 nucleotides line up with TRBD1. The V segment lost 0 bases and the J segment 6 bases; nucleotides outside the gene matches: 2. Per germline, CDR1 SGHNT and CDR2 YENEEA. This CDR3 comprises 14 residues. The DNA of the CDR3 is TGTGCCAGCAGCTTAGATACAGGGGGCCATGGCTACACCTTC. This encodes CASSLDTGGHGYTF.

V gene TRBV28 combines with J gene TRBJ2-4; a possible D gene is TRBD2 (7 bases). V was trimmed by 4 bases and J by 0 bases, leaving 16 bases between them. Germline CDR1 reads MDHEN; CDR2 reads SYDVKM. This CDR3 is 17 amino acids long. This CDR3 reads CASSSPRGTQAKNIQYF. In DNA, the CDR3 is TGTGCCAGCAGTTCCCCGCGGGGGACACAAGCCAAAAACATTCAGTACTTC.

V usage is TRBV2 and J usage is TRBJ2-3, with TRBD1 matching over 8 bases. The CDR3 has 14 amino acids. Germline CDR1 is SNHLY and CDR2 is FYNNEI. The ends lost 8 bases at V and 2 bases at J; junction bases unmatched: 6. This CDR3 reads CASRRQGNTDTQYF. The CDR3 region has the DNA TGTGCCAGCCGAAGACAGGGGAACACAGATACGCAGTATTTT.

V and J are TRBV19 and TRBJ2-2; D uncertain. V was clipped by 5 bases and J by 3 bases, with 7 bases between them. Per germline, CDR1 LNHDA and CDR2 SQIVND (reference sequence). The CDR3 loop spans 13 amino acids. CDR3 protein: CASSSKYTGELFF. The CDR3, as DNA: TGTGCCAGTAGTTCCAAATACACCGGGGAGCTGTTTTTT.

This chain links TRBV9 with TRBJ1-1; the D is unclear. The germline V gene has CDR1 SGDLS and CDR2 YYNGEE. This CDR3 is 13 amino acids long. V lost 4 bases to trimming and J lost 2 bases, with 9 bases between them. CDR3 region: CASSTGSNTEAFF. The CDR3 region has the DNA TGTGCCAGCAGCACCGGGAGTAACACTGAAGCTTTCTTT.

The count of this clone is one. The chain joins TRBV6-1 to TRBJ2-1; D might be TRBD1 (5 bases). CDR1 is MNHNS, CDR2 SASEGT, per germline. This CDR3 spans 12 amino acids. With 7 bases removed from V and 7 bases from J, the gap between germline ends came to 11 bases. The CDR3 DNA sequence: TGTGCCAGCAATCGCCAGGGAAATGAGCAGTTCTTC. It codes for CASNRQGNEQFF.

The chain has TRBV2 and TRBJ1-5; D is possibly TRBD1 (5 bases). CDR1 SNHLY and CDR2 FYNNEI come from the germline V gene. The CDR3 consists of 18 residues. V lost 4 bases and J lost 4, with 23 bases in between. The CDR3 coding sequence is TGTGCCAGCAGTGCGGTCCAGGACAACCGGCCAGAAAATCAGCCCCAGCATTTT. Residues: CASSAVQDNRPENQPQHF.

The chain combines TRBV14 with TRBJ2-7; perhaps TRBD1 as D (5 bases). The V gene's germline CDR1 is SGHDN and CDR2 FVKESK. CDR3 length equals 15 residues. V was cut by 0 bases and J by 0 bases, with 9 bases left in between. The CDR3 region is CASSQDNRHSYEQYF. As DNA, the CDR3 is TGTGCCAGCAGCCAAGATAACAGGCACTCCTACGAGCAGTACTTC.